The rows below give T cell receptor beta chains drawn from one sample of a study of T cell responses to AZD1222 COVID-19 vaccine. TCRdb keeps only in-frame clones here, not all; method: immunoSEQ multiplex PCR. The sample yields just under 95,000 clones, about 88% seen once. The sequenced sample was peripheral blood, obtained on day 0 of AZD1222 vaccination. These receptors originate from an adult in good health. CDR3s include the opening cysteine and the closing phenylalanine or tryptophan. D genes are given only for firm matches. Clone size is stated in some rows and not others, as once, few, many or a class when expanded.

TRBJ2-3	TRBV7-9	-	-	TGTGCCAGCAGCTCCAATCTCGGGGGTAACACAGATACGCAGTATTTT	CASSSNLGGNTDTQYF
TRBJ2-2	TRBV11-2	-	-	TGTGCCAGCAGCTTAGGGGGGACCGGGGAGCTGTTTTTT	CASSLGGTGELFF
TRBJ1-5	TRBV10-3	TRBD1	-	TGTGCCATCAGTGAGTCGGGGGACAGAGATCAGCCCCAGCATTTT	CAISESGDRDQPQHF
TRBJ2-7	TRBV4-2	TRBD1	-	TGTGCCAGCAGCCTCTATTCAGGACAGGACGAGCAGTACTTC	CASSLYSGQDEQYF
TRBJ2-5	TRBV18	-	-	TGTGCCAGCTCACCACCGGCTGAGCGAACCCAGTACTTC	CASSPPAERTQYF
TRBJ1-3	TRBV29-1	TRBD1	few	TGCAGCGTTCTTCTATCTATACCGGGACAGCCGACGGACACCATATATTTT	CSVLLSIPGQPTDTIYF
TRBJ2-1	TRBV19	TRBD1	-	TGTGCCAGTAGTATATTAGACAGGGCCTTGGGGATCTACAATGAGCAGTTCTTC	CASSILDRALGIYNEQFF
TRBJ2-7	TRBV5-1	-	-	TGCGCCAGCAGCTTGGGGCAGGGAGCCTACGAGCAGTACTTC	CASSLGQGAYEQYF
TRBJ2-7	TRBV29-1	-	-	TGCAGCGCTCGATTGAGCTCCTACGAGCAGTACTTC	CSARLSSYEQYF
TRBJ1-2	TRBV19	-	-	TGTGCCAGTAGTATTCGGTTGGACAGCGCGGATGGCTACACCTTC	CASSIRLDSADGYTF
TRBJ1-6	TRBV27	-	-	TGTGCCAGCAGGACTTTAGCTGTTTATAATTCACCCCTCCACTTT	CASRTLAVYNSPLHF
TRBJ2-2	TRBV11-3	-	-	TGTGCCAGCAGCTTTTGGGCGGGGGAGCTGTTTTTT	CASSFWAGELFF
TRBJ2-3	TRBV7-2	-	-	TGTGCCAGCAGCTCCAGGGGGACTCAGACAGATACGCAGTATTTT	CASSSRGTQTDTQYF
TRBJ1-3	TRBV5-1	-	-	TGCGCCAGCAGCTTGGACAGGGTCTATGGAAACACCATATATTTT	CASSLDRVYGNTIYF
TRBJ2-5	TRBV23-1	TRBD1	-	TGCGCCAGCAGTTCTAATCAGGGGGTGCAAGAGACCCAGTACTTC	CASSSNQGVQETQYF
TRBJ1-1	TRBV5-1	-	-	TGCGCCAGCAGCTTGGCAGGAGCGGGGGCCGGAGACACTGAAGCTTTCTTT	CASSLAGAGAGDTEAFF
TRBJ1-2	TRBV7-6	TRBD1	once	TGTGCCAGCAGCTTATCAGGGGGCGTCCGCTATGGCTACACCTTC	CASSLSGGVRYGYTF
TRBJ2-7	TRBV5-1	TRBD2	-	TGCGCCAGCAGCTTGAATGCGGGGGAATCCTACGAGCAGTACTTC	CASSLNAGESYEQYF
TRBJ2-5	TRBV18	-	-	TGTGCCAGCTCACCAGAATGGGAGACCCAGTACTTC	CASSPEWETQYF
TRBJ1-1	TRBV5-1	-	once	TGCGCCAGCATGCCGGGACACACCACGAACACTGAAGCTTTCTTT	CASMPGHTTNTEAFF
TRBJ1-1	TRBV7-8	-	-	TGTGCCAGCAGCCTGAGCCTGGCGGCCACTGAAGCTTTCTTT	CASSLSLAATEAFF
TRBJ2-2	TRBV24-1	TRBD2	-	TGTGCCGTTAAGCGGGGGGACACCGGGGAGCTGTTTTTT	CAVKRGDTGELFF
TRBJ1-2	TRBV3-1/TRBV3-2	-	-	TGTGCCAGCAGCCAAGCACCGACGGGGAACTATGGCTACACCTTC	CASSQAPTGNYGYTF
TRBJ2-7	TRBV21-1	-	-	TGTGCCAGCAGCTTACAGGGGCGGCCCCACTACGAGCAGTACTTC	CASSLQGRPHYEQYF
TRBJ2-1	TRBV5-1	TRBD1	few	TGCGCCAGCAGCCCGGACAGGGTCTGGGATGAGCAGTTCTTC	CASSPDRVWDEQFF
TRBJ2-3	TRBV7-9	-	-	TGTGCCAGCAGCTTCAAACAGGGAACAGATACGCAGTATTTT	CASSFKQGTDTQYF